This note documents a single T cell receptor (beta chain) sequence. The antigen remains unidentified. This sample stems from a study of CD8 T cells in ankylosing spondylitis. Broader study findings: Seemingly distinctive of ankylosing spondylitis blood was a TCR beta motif formed by eight highly homologous variants. Clones linked with disease were CD8+ and fairly uncommon in the peripheral blood. There was reportedly significant enrichment of clones that were disease-linked in matched ankylosing spondylitis synovial fluid.

Germline V gives CDR1 MDHEN, CDR2 SYDVKM. V dropped 5 bases and J dropped 6 bases, with 19 bases sitting between them. CDR3 size: 16 residues. Quantitative 5'-RACE with molecular barcodes was used to make the TCR beta libraries. TCRdb called the 5' RACE reads again in MiXCR, with one record for every CDR3 protein. The sample lists some 270,000 distinct CDR3 sequences, 18% seen once, with around 30% in the top ten. The sample was blood, either unsorted or a sorted T cell fraction (not recorded which). The receptor was derived from a male donor with ankylosing spondylitis or in good health (not recorded which). The genes are TRBV28 and TRBJ2-2, with D unresolved. The DNA of the CDR3 is TGTGCCAGCAGTGTAGAAGGGCCCCATTCGCCCGGGGAGCTGTTTTTT. It translates to CASSVEGPHSPGELFF.